One sample yielded the 5 T cell receptor beta chains listed below, sequenced in a study of human thymus T cells. TCRdb's copy holds only in-frame clones and misses some; the assay was immunoSEQ multiplex PCR. The sample has 70,000 to 75,000 clones; roughly 95% are singletons. Resections removed during corrective heart surgery provided the thymus tissue used. The sequenced sample was thymus tissue. These receptors were obtained from a girl under two years old with a congenital heart defect but otherwise immunologically healthy.

This clone was found a few times. The CDR3 bases are TGCGCCAGCAGCCCCCAACGTGGGGGGATGAACACTGAAGCTTTCTTT. Amino acid sequence: CASSPQRGGMNTEAFF. This chain joins TRBV5-1 and TRBJ1-1, with TRBD1 as a possible D gene (5 bases). Germline V gene sequence: CDR1 SGHRS, CDR2 YFSETQ. V lost 4 bases and J 0 bases, leaving 16 bases between the germline ends. The CDR3 runs 16 residues.

The V gene is TRBV9, the J gene TRBJ1-3, with D maybe TRBD1 (6 bases). The CDR3 spans 18 residues. Germline V gene lookup returns CDR1 SGDLS and CDR2 YYNGEE. Trimming left V 4 bases short and J 3 bases short, with 23 bases between. Here the CDR3 DNA reads TGTGCCAGCAGCCCTAGTAGGGCGGGGGGCCGAAGTGGAAACACCATATATTTT. Its protein is CASSPSRAGGRSGNTIYF.

The chain links TRBV9 to TRBJ1-2, with D hard to call. Germline assignment: CDR1 SGDLS and CDR2 YYNGEE. The germline V and J ends were trimmed by 0 bases and 6 bases, with 12 bases remaining between them. This CDR3 has 14 amino acids. The CDR3 sequence: CASSVDAPGNGYTF. In DNA form, the CDR3 reads TGTGCCAGCAGCGTAGACGCACCCGGGAATGGCTACACCTTC.

The chain's CDR3 is CASSPVPPGELFF. CDR3 DNA: TGTGCCAGCTCACCGGTACCCCCGGGGGAGCTGTTTTTT. V gene TRBV18 combines with J gene TRBJ2-2; no clear D. With 3 bases removed from V and 8 bases from J, the gap between germline ends came to 10 bases. CDR3 size: 13 residues. Germline-derived CDR1 and CDR2 are KGHSH and LQKENI.

This clone has a single count. The rearrangement uses TRBV7-9 and TRBJ1-2; D gene unclear. V was cut by 5 bases and J by 4 bases, with 23 bases left in between. Germline V lookup: CDR1 SEHNR, CDR2 FQNEAQ (reference sequence). The CDR3 runs 17 residues. Here the CDR3 DNA reads TGTGCCAGCAGCGCCATCAGGATTAGACCCAAGGGCTATGGCTACACCTTC. This codes for CASSAIRIRPKGYGYTF.